The 11 T cell receptor beta chains in this list originate from one sample, sequenced in a study of cytomegalovirus exposure and HLA in healthy donors (TCRdb year 2017). Libraries were built with the immunoSEQ multiplex PCR assay. For the multiplex PCR, a mixture combining 60 forward primers for TCR Vbeta segments and 13 reverse primers for TCR Jbeta segments was used. Sourced from immuneACCESS, this table was stored by TCRdb with only in-frame sequences that have V and J called. A share of the clones is absent; for the studies checked, an unresolved V gene accounts for under half, and the remainder has no known explanation. A total of 100,000 or so clones appear in this sample, roughly 71% of them only once. In total, the top ten clones hold approximately 4.4% of the sample. Sequencing was performed on PBMCs. Every receptor here comes from a woman in her thirties or forties in good health and CMV-seronegative.

V gene TRBV10-3 combines with J gene TRBJ2-7; 9 positions match TRBD1. Looked up from germline, CDR1 is ENHRY and CDR2 is SYGVKD. The J segment lost 5 bases and the V segment lost 0 bases, leaving 8 bases of the junction unmatched. The CDR3 contains 16 residues. For the CDR3, the DNA is TGTGCCATCAGTGAGTCGAGGCCGGGACAGGGTCACGAGCAGTACTTC. Protein product: CAISESRPGQGHEQYF.

The V gene is TRBV20-1, the J gene TRBJ2-3, with D perhaps TRBD2 (5 bases). Germline lookup yields CDR1 DFQATT and CDR2 SNEGSKA (reference sequence). V lost 3 bases and J 4 bases, leaving 5 bases between the germline ends. The CDR3 runs 11 residues. The CDR3 region is CSASGADTQYF. The CDR3 coding sequence is TGCAGTGCTAGCGGGGCAGATACGCAGTATTTT.

This chain connects TRBV27 to TRBJ1-4, with 8 nucleotides matching TRBD1. The V segment lost 9 bases and the J segment 6 bases; nucleotides outside the gene matches: 15. There are 16 residues in the CDR3. The germline V gene encodes CDR1 MNHEY and CDR2 SMNVEV (reference sequence). This chain's CDR3 is CASSRQGSVGYEKLFF. DNA of the CDR3: TGTGCCAGTTCAAGACAGGGGAGCGTAGGATATGAAAAACTGTTTTTT.

This clone showed up just once. CDR3 protein: CASSPSTRGGSGELFF. The CDR3 DNA sequence: TGTGCCAGCAGCCCAAGTACTAGGGGAGGGTCCGGGGAGCTGTTTTTT. The gene calls are TRBV4-2 and TRBJ2-2, with 7 bases aligning to TRBD2. Germline V gene data show CDR1 as LGHNA and CDR2 as YNFKEQ. The V and J ends lost 4 bases and 6 bases, in that order; junction bases with no gene match: 11. CDR3 length: 16 amino acids.

The chain employs TRBV6-6 and TRBJ2-7; D is unresolved. The V end lost 6 bases, the J end lost 2 bases, and 11 bases lay between the germline ends. In germline, CDR1 is MNHNY, CDR2 SVGAGI (reference sequence). The CDR3 runs 13 residues. The CDR3 region is CASSPTPTYEQYF. The CDR3 nucleotides read TGTGCCAGCAGCCCGACACCTACCTACGAGCAGTACTTC.

The chain links TRBV2 to TRBJ2-4; TRBD1 matches at 7 bases. The length of the CDR3 is 12 residues. Germline-derived CDR1 and CDR2 are SNHLY and FYNNEI. Germline trimming cut 6 bases from V and 8 bases from J; bases unmatched to any gene: 4. The DNA of the CDR3 is TGTGCCAGCAGGGGGACAGTTGACATTCAGTACTTC. It codes for CASRGTVDIQYF.

The chain is built from TRBV2 and TRBJ2-1; 9 nucleotides match TRBD1. CDR1 is SNHLY and CDR2 is FYNNEI in the germline V gene. Germline trimming cut 8 bases from V and 7 bases from J; bases unmatched to any gene: 9. This CDR3 spans 14 amino acids. CDR3 sequence: CASGPDRGTNEQFF. The CDR3, as DNA: TGTGCCAGCGGACCGGACAGGGGTACGAATGAGCAGTTCTTC.

J is TRBJ2-3 and V is TRBV19; 9 nucleotides agree with TRBD2. Germline V gene data show CDR1 as LNHDA and CDR2 as SQIVND (reference sequence). The trim removed 5 bases at V and 0 bases at J, leaving 6 bases unmatched. The CDR3 spans 16 residues. CDR3: CASSGDSGGSTDTQYF. CDR3 coding DNA: TGTGCCAGTAGTGGGGATAGCGGGGGCAGCACAGATACGCAGTATTTT.

This chain uses TRBV5-5 with TRBJ2-7; 11 bases map to TRBD1. V gave up 0 bases and J gave up 4 bases; unmatched junction bases: 12. The CDR3 has 18 residues. Germline assignment: CDR1 SGHKS and CDR2 YYEKEE (reference sequence). The CDR3 here is CASSLAGTGGLGWYEQYF. The CDR3 bases are TGTGCCAGCAGCTTGGCTGGGACAGGGGGTTTGGGCTGGTACGAGCAGTACTTC.

The chain recombines TRBV5-5 with TRBJ2-1; the match to TRBD1 covers 9 bases. Germline assignment: CDR1 SGHKS and CDR2 YYEKEE (reference sequence). The CDR3 spans 13 residues. Trimming took 4 bases from V and 9 from J; bases not matched to a gene: 5. The CDR3 spells CASSRDRDGEQFF. CDR3 nucleotides: TGTGCCAGCAGCCGGGACAGGGATGGTGAGCAGTTCTTC.

This chain uses TRBV5-1 with TRBJ2-1, with a weak D call TRBD2 (5 bases). V was cut by 0 bases and J by 8 bases, with 12 bases left in between. The CDR3 is made up of 14 amino acids. Germline V gene lookup returns CDR1 SGHRS and CDR2 YFSETQ. The CDR3 protein is CASSLESSFDEQFF. CDR3 nucleotides: TGCGCCAGCAGCTTGGAGTCTAGCTTCGATGAGCAGTTCTTC. Looking up the rest from reference TRBV5-1 and TRBJ2-1 gives the full variable domain: KAGVTQTPRYLIKTRGQQVTLSCSPISGHRSVSWYQQTPGQGLQFLFEYFSETQRNKGNFPGRFSGRQFSNSRSEMNVSTLELGDSALYLCASSLESSFDEQFFGPGTRLTVL.